This is a list of T cell receptor beta chains from one sample in a study of a mutant IDH1 vaccine in newly diagnosed glioma. The data were produced by immunoSEQ multiplex PCR, yet TCRdb's version contains in-frame clones alone and is incomplete. The table records approximately 32,000 clones, roughly 89% of them present only once. Their antigens are not known. The material was PBMCs, obtained from a glioma patient whose treatment included an IDH1 peptide vaccine. The receptor set was obtained from a man aged 40-49 years with glioma. The CDR3 runs from the conserved cysteine through the conserved F or W. A D gene is named only where the DNA matches it firmly. Part of the rows lack a size; the others show once, few, many or a class for expanded clones.

CDR3aa | CDR3nt | j_gene | abundance | d_gene | v_gene
CASSLEQGSYRMNTEAFF | TGCGCCAGCAGCTTGGAGCAGGGGTCCTACCGGATGAACACTGAAGCTTTCTTT | TRBJ1-1 | NA | NA | TRBV5-1
CASSFGRGITNEQFF | TGTGCCAGCAGCTTCGGCAGGGGTATCACTAATGAGCAGTTCTTC | TRBJ2-1 | NA | NA | TRBV5-6
CASSLLATYNEQFF | TGTGCCAGCAGCTTATTGGCTACATACAATGAGCAGTTCTTC | TRBJ2-1 | NA | NA | TRBV13
CASSSSGWVGETQYF | TGTGCCAGCAGCTCCTCAGGGTGGGTGGGGGAGACCCAGTACTTC | TRBJ2-5 | NA | NA | TRBV7-8
CASSGQGAAEAFF | TGTGCCAGCAGCGGACAGGGGGCGGCTGAAGCTTTCTTT | TRBJ1-1 | NA | TRBD1 | TRBV7-2
CASSPPGTSGVNEQFF | TGTGCCAGCAGCCCACCCGGGACTAGCGGGGTCAATGAGCAGTTCTTC | TRBJ2-1 | NA | TRBD2 | TRBV6-6
CSVEDRFTSVSTDTQYF | TGCAGCGTTGAAGATCGTTTTACTAGCGTGAGCACAGATACGCAGTATTTT | TRBJ2-3 | once | TRBD2 | TRBV29-1
CASSDRIVSGNTIYF | TGCGCCAGCAGTGATCGGATAGTCTCTGGAAACACCATATATTTT | TRBJ1-3 | NA | NA | TRBV10-2
CASSPADYNEKLFF | TGTGCCAGCAGTCCCGCAGACTATAATGAAAAACTGTTTTTT | TRBJ1-4 | NA | NA | TRBV6-5
CASSSPGLAYNEQFF | TGTGCCAGCTCCAGCCCTGGACTGGCTTACAATGAGCAGTTCTTC | TRBJ2-1 | NA | NA | TRBV18
CASSSEQYF | TGTGCCAGCTCCTCCGAGCAGTACTTC | TRBJ2-7 | NA | NA | TRBV6-4
CASSLVGVANTEAFF | TGTGCCAGCAGCTTAGTTGGGGTAGCGAACACTGAAGCTTTCTTT | TRBJ1-1 | NA | NA | TRBV7-9
CASSILPGGAQHF | TGTGCCAGTAGTATTCTCCCAGGAGGGGCCCAGCATTTT | TRBJ1-5 | NA | NA | TRBV19
CASSQDRASRVYEQYF | TGCGCCAGCAGCCAAGATCGAGCGTCCAGGGTTTACGAGCAGTACTTC | TRBJ2-7 | NA | NA | TRBV4-3
CASREDRVSGYTF | TGTGCCAGTCGCGAAGACAGGGTTTCGGGCTACACCTTC | TRBJ1-2 | NA | TRBD1 | TRBV19
CAWNRVQGNYGYTF | TGTGCCTGGAATCGGGTCCAGGGGAACTATGGCTACACCTTC | TRBJ1-2 | few | NA | TRBV30
CASSYSEGTGGKLFF | TGTGCCAGCAGTTACTCGGAAGGGACGGGGGGAAAACTGTTTTTT | TRBJ1-4 | NA | NA | TRBV6-5
CASSQDGLSGGTDTQYF | TGTGCCAGCAGCCAAGATGGACTGAGCGGTGGCACAGATACGCAGTATTTT | TRBJ2-3 | NA | NA | TRBV4-2
CASSNSRGQNIQYF | TGTGCCAGCAGTAACTCCCGGGGACAAAACATTCAGTACTTC | TRBJ2-4 | NA | NA | TRBV28